A single sample is the source of the 12 T cell receptor beta chains below, sequenced in a study of early T cells in non-severe SARS-CoV-2 infection. TCRdb reprocessed the 5' RACE reads via MiXCR and lists one record per CDR3 protein. The sample comprises more than 50,000 distinct CDR3 sequences, around 12% of which are singletons, and about 2.5% rests with the top ten. The source material was whole blood, sampled at baseline. The receptors come from an adult who was a healthcare worker with PCR-confirmed SARS-CoV-2 infection or an uninfected control (not recorded which).

The table lists this clonotype with a few counts. This CDR3 reads CASRLLTGTKQETQYF. The CDR3 DNA sequence: TGTGCCAGCAGACTGCTAACCGGGACAAAACAAGAGACCCAGTACTTC. The chain has TRBV28 and TRBJ2-5; D might be TRBD1 (6 bases). Looked up from germline, CDR1 is MDHEN and CDR2 is SYDVKM. The CDR3 extends over 16 amino acids. V gave up 6 bases and J gave up 2 bases, with 19 bases separating them.

This clonotype was found a few times. V and J are TRBV7-2 and TRBJ2-1; 10 bases align to TRBD2. Losses at the gene ends were 1 base for V and 9 bases for J; bases not matched to a gene: 9. This CDR3 has 16 amino acids. Looked up from germline, CDR1 is SGHTA and CDR2 is FQGNSA. CDR3 amino acids: CASSLVASGSLSEQFF. DNA of the CDR3: TGTGCCAGCAGCTTAGTGGCTAGCGGGAGTCTAAGTGAGCAGTTCTTC.

This clonotype came up many times. This CDR3 reads CASSGTGINEKLFF. CDR3 DNA: TGTGCCAGCAGTGGGACAGGGATTAATGAAAAACTGTTTTTT. The J gene is TRBJ1-4, the V gene TRBV12-3 or TRBV12-4, with 9 bases lining up with TRBD1. This CDR3 contains 14 residues. After removal of 5 bases from V and 4 bases from J, the junction contained 2 bases not matched to a gene.

This clonotype was detected ten times or more. The chain links TRBV10-2 to TRBJ2-1; 10 bases match TRBD1. The ends lost 7 bases at V and 8 bases at J; junction bases unmatched: 5. The CDR3 contains 13 residues. Germline CDR1 reads WSHSY; CDR2 reads SAAADI. CDR3 nucleotides: TGCGCCAGCATTCCGGGACAGGGGCATGAGCAGTTCTTC. This encodes CASIPGQGHEQFF.

The chain employs TRBV5-8 and TRBJ2-5; 9 bases are a match to TRBD1. V was pared by 4 bases and J by 4 bases, with 5 bases of the junction left unmatched. CDR3 length: 14 amino acids. The germline gives CDR1 SGHTS, CDR2 YDEGEE. The CDR3: CASSGGQGGETQYF. As DNA, the CDR3 is TGTGCCAGCAGCGGGGGACAGGGTGGAGAGACCCAGTACTTC.

This clonotype came up a few times. The chain is built from TRBV9 and TRBJ2-7, with D tentatively TRBD1 (7 bases). In germline, CDR1 is SGDLS, CDR2 YYNGEE. V lost 3 bases and J 2 bases, leaving 15 bases between the germline ends. The CDR3 extends over 15 amino acids. The CDR3 loop reads CASSAAAGQPYEQYF. In nucleotides, the CDR3 is TGTGCCAGCAGCGCCGCGGCGGGACAGCCCTACGAGCAGTACTTC.

This clonotype was counted at least ten times. The chain joins TRBV13 to TRBJ2-7; 7 bases line up with TRBD1. The CDR3 length is 15 residues. Germline CDR1 PRHDT, CDR2 FYEKMQ (reference sequence). V gave up 5 bases and J gave up 3 bases; unmatched junction bases: 10. The CDR3 coding sequence is TGTGCCAGCAGCATAACCGGGACAGCAATCTACGAGCAGTACTTC. Its translation: CASSITGTAIYEQYF.

The chain employs TRBV11-3 and TRBJ2-1; 7 bases are shared with TRBD2. Germline V CDR1 and CDR2: SGHNT, YENEEA. The CDR3 spans 13 residues. Trimming at V came to 4 bases and at J to 7 bases, leaving 4 bases not matched to a gene. DNA for the CDR3: TGTGCCAGCAGCTCCGAGCGGGAAAATGAGCAGTTCTTC. As protein: CASSSERENEQFF.

This clonotype was observed a handful of times. The chain has TRBV29-1 and TRBJ2-2, with D unresolved. Germline CDR1 SQVTM, CDR2 ANQGSEA. The CDR3 has 13 amino acids. With 3 bases removed from V and 4 bases from J, the gap between germline ends came to 9 bases. The DNA of the CDR3 is TGCAGCGTTGATTGGGGTTTCACCGGGGAGCTGTTTTTT. It encodes CSVDWGFTGELFF.

The sample holds a few counts of this clonotype. This sequence joins TRBV3-1 and TRBJ2-1, with TRBD2 matching over 12 bases. CDR3 size: 16 residues. The germline V gene encodes CDR1 LGHDT and CDR2 YNNKEL (reference sequence). J gave up 2 bases and V 4 bases, and 3 bases lay outside the gene matches. The CDR3 is CASSLGLAGPYNEQFF. For the CDR3, the DNA is TGTGCCAGCAGCCTCGGACTAGCGGGACCCTACAATGAGCAGTTCTTC.

The chain combines TRBV27 with TRBJ2-2; 9 nucleotides agree with TRBD2. Germline V CDR1 and CDR2: MNHEY, SMNVEV (reference sequence). The CDR3 sequence is 17 residues long. V was pared by 5 bases and J by 1 base, with 8 bases of the junction left unmatched. CDR3 sequence: CASSLLATSGNTGELFF. The CDR3 DNA follows: TGTGCCAGCAGTCTTCTCGCGACTAGCGGGAACACCGGGGAGCTGTTTTTT.

The chain links TRBV7-9 to TRBJ2-1, with 10 bases identical to TRBD2. V lost 5 bases and J lost 6; bases outside the gene matches: 7. The germline V gene has CDR1 SEHNR and CDR2 FQNEAQ (reference sequence). The CDR3 is 15 amino acids. The CDR3 nucleotides read TGTGCCAGCAGCGTCCTAGCGGGAGCCCCCAATGAGCAGTTCTTC. It yields the protein CASSVLAGAPNEQFF.